A single sample is the source of the 25 T cell receptor beta chains below, sequenced in a study of cytomegalovirus exposure and HLA in healthy donors (dated by TCRdb to the late 2010s). The method was the immunoSEQ multiplex PCR assay. A mixture of 60 forward primers for TCR Vbeta segments and 13 reverse primers for TCR Jbeta segments was used in the multiplex PCR. Imported from immuneACCESS, the table was reduced by TCRdb to in-frame sequences with V and J called. These copies leave out some clones; in studies compared against another copy, an unresolved V gene accounts for under half, and the cause of the remainder is not known. Within this sample are roughly 150,000 clones, with approximately 81% of them counted one time only. 2% to 3% of the sample goes to the ten largest clones. The source material was PBMCs. These receptors were taken from a boy aged 2-9 years in good health and CMV-seronegative.

The chain joins TRBV5-5 to TRBJ2-1; TRBD2 matches 14 bases. The CDR3 has 15 amino acids. The V segment lost 4 bases and the J segment 7 bases; nucleotides outside the gene matches: 4. From germline, CDR1 is SGHKS and CDR2 YYEKEE (reference sequence). The chain's CDR3 is CASSPGTSGRNEQFF. CDR3 nucleotide sequence: TGTGCCAGCAGCCCCGGGACTAGCGGGAGAAATGAGCAGTTCTTC.

The gene calls are TRBV2 and TRBJ2-5; 8 nucleotides match TRBD1. This CDR3 is 15 amino acids long. CDR1 is SNHLY and CDR2 is FYNNEI in the germline V gene. After removal of 0 bases from V and 4 bases from J, the junction contained 4 bases not matched to a gene. CDR3 amino acids: CASSEAQGAGETQYF. The CDR3 coding sequence is TGTGCCAGCAGTGAAGCGCAGGGGGCGGGAGAGACCCAGTACTTC. The full variable domain, in which reference TRBV2 and TRBJ2-5 provide the parts outside the CDR3, is EPEVTQTPSHQVTQMGQEVILRCVPISNHLYFYWYRQILGQKVEFLVSFYNNEISEKSEIFDDQFSVERPDGSNFTLKIRSTKLEDSAMYFCASSEAQGAGETQYFGPGTRLLVL.

The V and J genes are TRBV19 and TRBJ2-2; TRBD1 matches 7 bases. CDR3 size: 16 residues. In germline, CDR1 is LNHDA, CDR2 SQIVND (reference sequence). V lost 5 bases, J lost 6 bases, and 12 bases stayed unmatched. The DNA of the CDR3 is TGTGCCAGTAGTCCGAGGGACAGCCTTAGGGCCGGGGAGCTGTTTTTT. Residues: CASSPRDSLRAGELFF.

This clone was recorded a few times. The V and J genes are TRBV6-6 and TRBJ1-2, with 7 nucleotides matching TRBD1. This CDR3 has 13 residues. Per germline, CDR1 MNHNY and CDR2 SVGAGI (reference sequence). V dropped 3 bases and J dropped 4; count of bases not matched to a gene: 2. As DNA, the CDR3 is TGTGCCAGCAGTTATAGGGACAGCTATGGCTACACCTTC. Its translation: CASSYRDSYGYTF.

The V gene is TRBV6-6, the J gene TRBJ2-1, with D possibly TRBD2 on 6 matching bases. The CDR3 is made up of 13 amino acids. V gave up 10 bases and J gave up 9 bases, with 19 bases separating them. The germline gives CDR1 MNHNY, CDR2 SVGAGI (reference sequence). This chain's CDR3 is CANGGSGYGEQFF. In DNA, the CDR3 is TGTGCCAACGGGGGTTCAGGCTACGGTGAGCAGTTCTTC.

This rearrangement joins TRBV7-2 to TRBJ2-1; D is uncertain. The CDR3 has 13 amino acids. V gave up 5 bases and J gave up 5 bases, with 10 bases separating them. Looked up from germline, CDR1 is SGHTA and CDR2 is FQGNSA. The CDR3 coding sequence is TGTGCCAGCAGCGCGCGCTTAAACAATGAGCAGTTCTTC. Its translation: CASSARLNNEQFF.

The genes are TRBV18 and TRBJ2-7; the match to TRBD1 covers 10 bases. The CDR3 covers 15 residues. V gave up 8 bases and J gave up 5 bases; unmatched junction bases: 12. CDR1 KGHSH and CDR2 LQKENI come from the germline V gene. The CDR3 here is CASIDRDRGLNEQYF. For the CDR3, the DNA is TGTGCCAGCATCGACCGGGACAGGGGTTTGAACGAGCAGTACTTC.

This clone was detected only once. The CDR3, as DNA: TGCGCCAGCAGCTTGGGTAGCGGGGATTGGAATGAGCAGTTCTTC. It is translated as CASSLGSGDWNEQFF. V is TRBV5-1 and J is TRBJ2-1; TRBD2 aligns across 8 bases. The CDR3 has 15 residues. Germline assignment: CDR1 SGHRS and CDR2 YFSETQ. V was pared by 0 bases and J by 7 bases, with 6 bases of the junction left unmatched.

V usage is TRBV7-9 and J usage is TRBJ2-2; D is possibly TRBD1 (5 bases). Germline CDR1 and CDR2: SEHNR and FQNEAQ (reference sequence). V was cut by 2 bases and J by 5 bases, with 12 bases left in between. CDR3 length: 15 amino acids. This CDR3 is CASSLRSGATGELFF. For the CDR3, the DNA is TGTGCCAGCAGCTTAAGGAGTGGGGCAACCGGGGAGCTGTTTTTT.

The chain carries TRBV9 and TRBJ1-5; D uncertain. The CDR3 contains 14 residues. The germline V and J ends were trimmed by 0 bases and 5 bases, with 9 bases remaining between them. In germline, CDR1 is SGDLS, CDR2 YYNGEE. The CDR3 nucleotides read TGTGCCAGCAGCGTAGGGGCAGCTTATCAGCCCCAGCATTTT. Protein sequence: CASSVGAAYQPQHF.

The table lists this clone with a few counts. The chain is built from TRBV6-1 and TRBJ1-1; D not certain. Germline V gene lookup returns CDR1 MNHNS and CDR2 SASEGT. This CDR3 contains 13 residues. Trimming removed 8 bases from V and 1 base from J, with 11 bases in between. CDR3 sequence: CASARLRNTEAFF. CDR3 nucleotides: TGTGCCAGCGCACGACTGAGGAACACTGAAGCTTTCTTT.

V and J are TRBV4-1 and TRBJ1-2; 7 bases agree with TRBD1. This CDR3 is 14 amino acids long. Germline loops: CDR1 MGHRA, CDR2 YSYEKL. The J segment lost 8 bases and the V segment lost 4 bases, leaving 10 bases of the junction unmatched. This chain's CDR3 is CASSPIRDSNGYTF. The CDR3 DNA sequence: TGCGCCAGCAGCCCGATCCGGGACAGCAACGGCTACACCTTC.

This rearrangement joins TRBV9 to TRBJ2-7; TRBD1 agrees at 7 bases. Per germline, CDR1 SGDLS and CDR2 YYNGEE. The CDR3 spans 15 residues. The V gene end was trimmed by 3 bases and the J gene end by 5 bases; junction bases not matched to a gene: 11. CDR3 sequence: CASSDSGTASDEQYF. The CDR3 region has the DNA TGTGCCAGCAGCGACTCCGGGACAGCATCGGACGAGCAGTACTTC.

The rearrangement joins TRBV9 to TRBJ1-1; 10 bases align to TRBD1. Trimming removed 4 bases from V and 6 bases from J; junction bases left unmatched: 3. Germline assignment: CDR1 SGDLS and CDR2 YYNGEE. CDR3 length equals 13 residues. CDR3 residues: CASSRTGGAEAFF. In DNA, the CDR3 is TGTGCCAGCAGCCGGACAGGGGGGGCTGAAGCTTTCTTT.

The chain links TRBV6-5 to TRBJ1-6, with D perhaps matching TRBD1 (5 bases). CDR3 length: 14 residues. CDR1 is MNHEY and CDR2 is SVGAGI in the germline V gene. Between the trimmed V and J ends, which lost 2 bases and 6 bases, there was a span of 8 bases. The CDR3 is CASSYDRINSPLHF. The CDR3 DNA sequence: TGTGCCAGCAGTTACGACAGAATTAATTCACCCCTCCACTTT.

This chain connects TRBV29-1 to TRBJ1-5, with unresolved D. The V end was cut by 4 bases, the J end by 4 bases, with 8 bases between. Germline CDR1 is SQVTM and CDR2 is ANQGSEA. The CDR3 length is 12 residues. The CDR3 DNA reads TGCAGCGTTGGGGCAGAAAATCAGCCCCAGCATTTT. As protein: CSVGAENQPQHF.

The V call is TRBV20-1, the J call TRBJ1-6; D unresolved. The germline V and J ends were trimmed by 1 base and 14 bases, with 9 bases remaining between them. Germline CDR1 reads DFQATT; CDR2 reads SNEGSKA (reference sequence). The CDR3 runs 11 residues. The CDR3 nucleotides read TGCAGTGCTAGAGTTAGCCAAACCCTCCACTTT. Translating gives CSARVSQTLHF.

In DNA form, the CDR3 reads TGTGCCAGTCGACAGGGCCGCACTGAAGCTTTCTTT. Protein sequence: CASRQGRTEAFF. J is TRBJ1-1 and V is TRBV28; 7 bases line up with TRBD1. Trimming removed 9 bases from V and 4 bases from J; junction bases left unmatched: 5. CDR1 is MDHEN and CDR2 is SYDVKM in the germline V gene. This CDR3 is built from 12 residues.

This chain uses TRBV20-1 with TRBJ2-5; D is perhaps TRBD2 (5 bases). Per germline, CDR1 DFQATT and CDR2 SNEGSKA (reference sequence). This CDR3 is 10 amino acids long. Trimming cost V 6 bases and J 6 bases, with 8 bases left between them. The CDR3 loop is CSAPGKTQYF. In DNA form, the CDR3 reads TGCAGTGCCCCGGGAAAGACCCAGTACTTC.

The rearrangement uses TRBV5-6 and TRBJ2-7; 8 bases align to TRBD2. Per germline, CDR1 SGHDT and CDR2 YYEEEE. Trimming cost V 8 bases and J 3 bases; bases outside gene matches: 19. The CDR3 is 17 residues long. CDR3 nucleotide sequence: TGTGCCAGTGGACCTCGGACTAGCCGAAGTAGTTACTACGAGCAGTACTTC. This translates into CASGPRTSRSSYYEQYF.

This chain's CDR3 is CASSYSTYREGELFF. For the CDR3, the DNA is TGTGCCAGCAGTTACTCGACTTACAGGGAAGGGGAGCTGTTTTTT. The chain carries TRBV6-5 and TRBJ2-2, with TRBD1 as a possible D gene (6 bases). CDR1 is MNHEY and CDR2 is SVGAGI in the germline V gene. This CDR3 spans 15 amino acids. Trimming took 0 bases from V and 8 from J, leaving 13 bases between them.

This chain joins TRBV5-1 and TRBJ1-2; the match to TRBD1 covers 8 bases. The CDR3 spans 14 residues. Germline-derived CDR1 and CDR2 are SGHRS and YFSETQ. Trimming at V came to 4 bases and at J to 6 bases, leaving 8 bases not matched to a gene. Written as DNA, the CDR3 is TGCGCCAGCAGCGTGAGGACAGGGCCGGATGGCTACACCTTC. It codes for CASSVRTGPDGYTF.

The rearrangement joins TRBV11-2 to TRBJ1-6; D possibly corresponds to TRBD1 (5 bases). This CDR3 comprises 15 residues. Trimming stripped 2 bases from V and 7 bases from J, with 12 bases between. Per the germline V gene, CDR1 is SGHAT and CDR2 is FQNNGV. CDR3 bases: TGTGCCAGCAGCTTACGGGGGGTGGAGAATTCACCCCTCCACTTT. Translating it yields CASSLRGVENSPLHF.

This clone appeared a single time. Written as DNA, the CDR3 is TGTGCCAGCAGCGTACTAGGGTTCGGGACCCAGTACTTC. Translating gives CASSVLGFGTQYF. The V call is TRBV7-2, the J call TRBJ2-5, with D possibly matching TRBD2 (5 bases). Deletions cut 5 bases from V and 7 bases from J, with 14 bases between. Looked up from germline, CDR1 is SGHTA and CDR2 is FQGNSA. The CDR3 is made up of 13 amino acids.

The chain joins TRBV19 to TRBJ1-3; D is possibly TRBD1 (6 bases). V was clipped by 3 bases and J by 0 bases, with 18 bases between them. The CDR3 extends over 18 amino acids. Germline assignment: CDR1 LNHDA and CDR2 SQIVND (reference sequence). As DNA, the CDR3 is TGTGCCAGTAGTATTCTCCCTTCGGGACAAGTCTCTGGAAACACCATATATTTT. Translating gives CASSILPSGQVSGNTIYF.